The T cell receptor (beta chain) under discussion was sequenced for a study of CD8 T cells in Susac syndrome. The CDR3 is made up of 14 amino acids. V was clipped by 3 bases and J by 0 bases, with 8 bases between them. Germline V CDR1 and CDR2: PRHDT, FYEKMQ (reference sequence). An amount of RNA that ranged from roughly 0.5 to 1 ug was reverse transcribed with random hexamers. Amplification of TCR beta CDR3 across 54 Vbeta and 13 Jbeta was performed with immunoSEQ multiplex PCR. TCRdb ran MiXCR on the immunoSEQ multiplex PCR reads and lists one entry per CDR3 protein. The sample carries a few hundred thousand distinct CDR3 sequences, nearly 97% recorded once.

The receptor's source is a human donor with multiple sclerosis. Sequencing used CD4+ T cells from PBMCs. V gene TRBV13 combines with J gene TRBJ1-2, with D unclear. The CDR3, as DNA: TGTGCCAGCAGCTTTCGGGTAACTAACTATGGCTACACCTTC. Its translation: CASSFRVTNYGYTF. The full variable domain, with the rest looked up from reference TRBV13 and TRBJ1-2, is AAGVIQSPRHLIKEKRETATLKCYPIPRHDTVYWYQQGPGQDPQFLISFYEKMQSDKGSIPDRFSAQQFSDYHSELNMSSLELGDSALYFCASSFRVTNYGYTFGSGTRLTVV.